The present T cell receptor (beta chain) was sequenced within a study of shared clonotypes between healthy human individuals (dated by TCRdb to 2020 to 2022). For the wider study: Two women and three men aged 18 to 49 years were included in the cohort. Libraries were prepared and TCR repertoires were sequenced by different laboratories using diverse techniques, in order to increase sequencing depth and limit assay-specific biases. Per donor, leukapheresis produced somewhere between about 0.9 and 9.5 billion PBMCs. Per donor, three plates each were used for CD4 naive and CD4 memory, two for CD8 naive, and one for CD8 memory. The study deeply sequenced blood TCR repertoires of five healthy adults to estimate repertoire size and the extent of clonotype sharing between individuals. Points the paper makes about the study in general: Incomplete sequencing was indicated by rarefaction of sorted-subset datasets, despite the large sequencing depth. When four donors were compared, the shared fraction of clonotypes was around 4.6% for naive CD4, roughly 3.3% for naive CD8, 2% to 2.5% for memory CD4, and approximately 0.4% for memory CD8. Only blood was sampled, and tissue TCR repertoires likely differ from those in blood. Compared with non-shared clonotypes, the clonotypes found in all four sorted-subset donors had higher generation probabilities. Naive subsets generally had larger estimated clonotype richness than memory subsets did. Pairwise subsampling led to the expectation that sequencing depth would affect the degree of clonotype sharing among donors. The small number of donors limited the genetic and exposure-history diversity represented.

Remarks on this clone: What this receptor recognizes is not known. One base away there is no much larger clone; base qualities are not given.

TCR CDR3 regions were amplified from genomic DNA by multiplex PCR using the deep immunoSEQ assay. For each cell subset, the extracted genomic DNA was distributed evenly across all wells of several immunoSEQ 96-well plates, and each plate served as one replicate. For sorted subsets, around 200 ng genomic DNA, equal to about 30,000 T cell genomes, was loaded into each replicate PCR. Purified libraries were measured with a Qubit 3.0 fluorometer, size-checked on a Bioanalyzer 2100, and measured again with the KAPA Library Quantification kit. Each immunoSEQ 96-well plate was sequenced on its own single-read 150-cycle Illumina NextSeq 550 flow cell. In the paper's pipeline: Because the immunoSEQ output held only junctional sequences and lacked quality scores, the filtering could not match the filtering applied to full-length reads. Sequences were annotated with PyIR, a Python wrapper for IgBLAST v1.9, using IMGT germline references to assign V/J genes and CDR3. Reads were filtered out if the reads had weak V/J assignments (E-value above 1e-6), no CDR3, stop codons, out-of-frame junctions, or ambiguous translated residues. V3J clonotypes were defined as sequences sharing an identical inferred V gene, J gene, and CDR3 amino acid sequence. To compute the percentage overlap between repertoires, the number of shared unique clonotypes was divided by the size of the smaller repertoire. Three approaches were used to assess repertoire richness: RTK rarefaction, the Chao1 estimator, and Recon v2.1 estimates of unobserved clonotypes. OLGA was used to compute generation probabilities for all TCRbeta clonotypes that the gDNA method yielded from several donors. In TCRdb, the immuneACCESS table is reduced to in-frame sequences with V and J assigned. These tables do not hold every clone; where another copy was compared, an unresolved V gene accounts for under half, and the others remain unexplained. V, J and clone size derive from that table, while D and trimming were established from the DNA sequence. Here the sample has 2 million to 2.5 million clones; about 95% occur a single time. Roughly 1% of the sample is taken by the ten largest.

From the germline V gene, CDR1 is SGDLS and CDR2 is YYNGEE. The CDR3 numbers 14 residues from cysteine through phenylalanine. The only DNA kept is the CDR3, 42 bases in frame from the first base. The germline ends are 9 bases apart after V is trimmed by 4 bases and J by 1 base. CD8 naive samples were CD45RO-negative cells positively selected for CCR7, giving a CD45RA+CCR7+ population that excluded TemRA cells. Healthy HIV-negative adults with no recently reported acute infections or vaccinations were included as donors. All donors were Caucasian adults living in Nashville, Tennessee, USA. Blood was collected by leukapheresis, and PBMCs were isolated by Ficoll-Histopaque density gradient centrifugation and then cryopreserved in liquid nitrogen vapor phase. Analytical flow cytometry was used to check the purity and quantity of every magnetically sorted T cell population. From each sorted fraction, genomic DNA was isolated and quantified by UV absorbance on a Nanodrop 2000c.

Sequencing was carried out using naive CD8+ T cells sorted from blood. The cell subset or site label, read with the paper, signifies: CD45RA+CCR7+. Recombination connected TRBV9 to TRBJ1-3; confidence is insufficient to name the D gene. This clonotype originated in a man between 18 and 29 years old in good health. The DNA is TGTGCCAGCAGCCAGAACCCTTCTGGAAACACCATATATTTT. Its product reads: CASSQNPSGNTIYF.